This TCR beta chain was sequenced for a study of response to subunit inactivated influenza vaccine. Germline V CDR1 and CDR2: SNHLY, FYNNEI. The CDR3 contains 14 residues. Trimming took off 7 bases at V and 1 base at J, with 12 bases between the two ends. General study results and limits: The authors suggested that few new T cells are recruited per seasonal influenza vaccination.

Each CDR3 protein is one row after TCRdb ran MiXCR on the RT-PCR reads. The table shows some 800,000 distinct CDR3 sequences, with about 20% occurring only once. Points on this clonotype: As yet, its antigen is unknown.

This chain joins TRBV2 and TRBJ2-3; maybe TRBD2 (6 bases). This TCR was recovered from a man in his fifties who received an inactivated influenza vaccine. This material consisted of PBMCs from blood, taken roughly 5 days after vaccination. As DNA, the CDR3 is TGTGCCAGCATCTTTCAGCGGGGCACAGATACGCAGTATTTT. This codes for CASIFQRGTDTQYF.